What follows describes a single T cell receptor (beta chain). Its specificity is unknown. This entry is derived from a study of OX40 agonist ivuxolimab in advanced cancers. Study background: Subjects had a mean age of around 63 years, with a range of about 23 to 85; roughly 83% were male. Findings of the study overall: Averaging showed that CD8+ T cells had more expanded clones than CD4+ did. Patients with a partial response at 0.1-3.0 mg/kg had among the lowest clonal expansion.

Data came from immunoSEQ multiplex PCR; TCRdb stores just in-frame clones and leaves some out. The table includes about 85,000 clones, around 85% detected once. Germline V gene sequence: CDR1 LNHDA, CDR2 SQIVND (reference sequence). V lost 5 bases and J 0 bases, leaving 11 bases between the germline ends. CDR3 length equals 15 residues. The chain uses TRBV19 and TRBJ1-5; no reliable D call. Here the sequenced sample was CD4+ or CD8+ T cells sorted from blood, taken in a trial of the OX40 agonist ivuxolimab. This receptor was identified in an adult with an advanced solid tumor such as melanoma, head and neck, liver or kidney cancer. The CDR3 sequence: CASSFVIVSNQPQHF. The CDR3 DNA sequence: TGTGCCAGTAGTTTTGTCATTGTTAGCAATCAGCCCCAGCATTTT.